Ten or more counts support the clone carrying this T cell receptor (beta chain). This entry belongs to a study of T cells in Graves' hyperthyroidism and ophthalmopathy. The germline V gene has CDR1 SGHNT and CDR2 YENEEA. This CDR3 is built from 15 residues. V was pared by 5 bases and J by 5 bases, with 9 bases of the junction left unmatched. The CDR3 regions of TCR beta were amplified from RNA transcripts. In the first-round RT-PCR of the TCR CDR3, the HTBI primer set was used. TCRdb used MiXCR to reprocess the multiplex PCR reads, holding one entry per CDR3 protein. Here the sample spans fewer than 450,000 distinct CDR3 sequences, 17% being singletons.

The V and J genes are TRBV11-3 and TRBJ2-5, with 9 bases aligning to TRBD1. The sample comprised blood. This sequence originates from a woman between 25 and 40 years old with Graves' hyperthyroidism that later progressed to Graves' ophthalmopathy. The CDR3 loop is CASSAGQGFGETQYF. In DNA form, the CDR3 reads TGTGCCAGCAGCGCGGGACAGGGATTCGGGGAGACCCAGTACTTC.